This TCR beta chain stems from a study of CD8+CD57+ T cells in acquired aplastic anemia. As for the study in general: An average of 3.2 ug of DNA was obtained from sorted CD4+ and CD8+ cells.

This clonotype occurred many times. Its antigen is unknown. The CDR3 is 15 amino acids. Trimming removed 4 bases from V and 3 bases from J; junction bases left unmatched: 5. CDR1 PRHDT and CDR2 FYEKMQ come from the germline V gene (reference sequence). TCR beta VDJ and CDR3 were profiled, and genomic DNA was the template. TCRdb itself ran the reads through MiXCR, one entry per CDR3 protein. The table records some 180,000 distinct CDR3 sequences, less than 50% of them present only once. Study-level findings and limits: Patients were compared with controls for CD8+ Simpson's diversity, and no significant difference emerged. There were roughly 28 CD8+ CDR3 sequences that occurred in both patients and controls.

In patients chosen for sequencing, flow cytometry had shown CD8+CD57+ cell expansion. Blood sampling was performed on the patients, and none of them had received therapy by then. Sequences were obtained from sorted CD4+, CD8+, or CD8+CD57+ T cells (not recorded which) from PBMCs. The chain carries TRBV13 and TRBJ2-7; TRBD1 agrees at 11 bases. The sequence came from a human donor with aplastic anemia. The CDR3 spells CASSSEGTGGYEQYF. In DNA, the CDR3 is TGTGCCAGCAGCTCCGAGGGGACAGGGGGCTACGAGCAGTACTTC.